Detailed here is one TCR beta chain. The antigen is undetermined. The entry originates in a study of T-cell memory formation after mild COVID-19. About the study: TCR clustering was largely donor specific.

The V gene lost 6 bases and the J gene lost 3 bases, with 12 bases spanning the gap. The CDR3 runs 13 residues. The germline V gene has CDR1 MNHEY and CDR2 SVGAGI. Study results and caveats: Confirmation of SARS-CoV-2 specificity was lacking for second-wave clones peaking day 37. Shrinking CD4+ clones resided mostly in CM and EM, and CD8+ ones in EMRA. Whereas later expanders leaned CD4+, clones contracting day 15 to 85 showed a balanced CD4/CD8 makeup.

TCRdb re-called the 5' RACE reads through MiXCR, storing one row per CDR3 protein. The sample lists around 190,000 distinct CDR3 sequences; about a fifth were seen once. This sequence originates from a man aged 18 to 29 who had mild COVID-19 (a few samples of this study predate the infection). Cell type and time point are not known. The sequenced material came from PBMCs or a T cell subset sorted from them (not recorded which). This chain joins TRBV6-5 and TRBJ2-7; the D is unclear. For the CDR3, the DNA is TGTGCCAGCAGGCAAACAGAGAGCTACGAGCAGTACTTC. This translates into CASRQTESYEQYF.